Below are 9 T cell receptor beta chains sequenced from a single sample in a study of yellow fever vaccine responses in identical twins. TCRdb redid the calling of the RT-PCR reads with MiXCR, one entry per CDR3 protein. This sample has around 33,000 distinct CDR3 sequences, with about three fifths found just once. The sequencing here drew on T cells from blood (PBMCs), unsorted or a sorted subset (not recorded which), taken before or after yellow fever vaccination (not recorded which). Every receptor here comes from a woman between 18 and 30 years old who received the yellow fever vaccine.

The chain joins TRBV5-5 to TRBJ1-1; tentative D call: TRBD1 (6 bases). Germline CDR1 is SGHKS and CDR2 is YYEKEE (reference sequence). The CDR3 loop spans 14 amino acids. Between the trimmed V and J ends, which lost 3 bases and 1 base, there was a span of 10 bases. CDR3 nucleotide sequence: TGTGCCAGCAGCTCGAAGGGACAGAACACTGAAGCTTTCTTT. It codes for CASSSKGQNTEAFF.

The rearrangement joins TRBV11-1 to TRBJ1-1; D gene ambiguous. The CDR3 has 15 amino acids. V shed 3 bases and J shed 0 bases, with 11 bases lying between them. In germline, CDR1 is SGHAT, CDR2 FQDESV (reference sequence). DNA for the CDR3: TGTGCCAGCAGCTTTTTTACCAGGATGAACACTGAAGCTTTCTTT. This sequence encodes CASSFFTRMNTEAFF.

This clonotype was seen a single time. CDR3 in amino acids: CASSLSGNYGYTF. CDR3 nucleotides: TGTGCCAGCAGTTTATCAGGGAACTATGGCTACACCTTC. The rearrangement links TRBV27 to TRBJ1-2; unclear D gene. CDR1 MNHEY and CDR2 SMNVEV come from the germline V gene (reference sequence). Trimming took off 0 bases at V and 2 bases at J, with 4 bases between the two ends. The CDR3 totals 13 residues.

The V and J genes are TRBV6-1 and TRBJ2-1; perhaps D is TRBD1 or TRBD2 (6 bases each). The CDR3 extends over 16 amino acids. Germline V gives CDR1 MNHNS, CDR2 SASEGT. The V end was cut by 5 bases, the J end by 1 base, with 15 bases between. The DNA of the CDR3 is TGTGCCAGCAGTCCCCCCCGGGGGCTTTCCTACAATGAGCAGTTCTTC. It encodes CASSPPRGLSYNEQFF.

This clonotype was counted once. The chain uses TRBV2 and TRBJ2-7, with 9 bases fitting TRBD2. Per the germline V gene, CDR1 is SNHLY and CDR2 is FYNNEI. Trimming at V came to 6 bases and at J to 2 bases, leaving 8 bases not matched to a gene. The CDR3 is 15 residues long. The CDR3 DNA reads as TGTGCCAGCAGGGAAAGGGGGACTAGCACCTACGAGCAGTACTTC. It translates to CASRERGTSTYEQYF.

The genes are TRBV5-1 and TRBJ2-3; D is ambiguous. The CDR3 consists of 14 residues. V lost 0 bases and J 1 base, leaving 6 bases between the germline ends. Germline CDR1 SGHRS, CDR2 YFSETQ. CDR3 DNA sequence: TGCGCCAGCAGCTTGGAGGTTCGCACAGATACGCAGTATTTT. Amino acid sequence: CASSLEVRTDTQYF.

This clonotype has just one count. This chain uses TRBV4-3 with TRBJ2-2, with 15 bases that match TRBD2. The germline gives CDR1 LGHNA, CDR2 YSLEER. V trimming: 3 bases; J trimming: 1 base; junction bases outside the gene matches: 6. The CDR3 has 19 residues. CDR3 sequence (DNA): TGCGCCAGCAGCCATTGGACTAGCGGGGGGGCCGGGAACACCGGGGAGCTGTTTTTT. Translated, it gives CASSHWTSGGAGNTGELFF.

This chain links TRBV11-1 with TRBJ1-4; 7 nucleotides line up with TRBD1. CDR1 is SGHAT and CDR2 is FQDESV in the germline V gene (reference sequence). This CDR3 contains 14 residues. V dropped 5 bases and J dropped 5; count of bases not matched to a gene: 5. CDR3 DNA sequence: TGTGCCAGCAGCGGGAGGGACAGAAATGAAAAACTGTTTTTT. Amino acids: CASSGRDRNEKLFF.

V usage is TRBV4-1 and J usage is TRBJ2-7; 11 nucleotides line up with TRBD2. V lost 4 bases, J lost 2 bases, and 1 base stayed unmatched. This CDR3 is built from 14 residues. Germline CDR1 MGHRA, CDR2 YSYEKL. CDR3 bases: TGCGCCAGCAGCCTAGCGGGAGGGGCCTACGAGCAGTACTTC. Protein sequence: CASSLAGGAYEQYF.